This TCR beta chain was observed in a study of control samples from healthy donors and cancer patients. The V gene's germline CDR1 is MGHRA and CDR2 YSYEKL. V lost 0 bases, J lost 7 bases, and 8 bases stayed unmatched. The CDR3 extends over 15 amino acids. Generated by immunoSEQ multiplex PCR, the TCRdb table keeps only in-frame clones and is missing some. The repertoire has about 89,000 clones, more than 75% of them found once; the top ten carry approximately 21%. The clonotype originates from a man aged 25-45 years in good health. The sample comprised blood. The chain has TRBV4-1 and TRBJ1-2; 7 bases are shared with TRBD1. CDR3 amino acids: CASSQDGQGVGGYTF. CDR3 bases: TGCGCCAGCAGCCAAGATGGGCAGGGGGTCGGTGGCTACACCTTC.